This T cell receptor (beta chain) was sequenced during a study of T cell responses to AZD1222 COVID-19 vaccine. At the level of the study: The analysis combined second doses at about 4 or about 12 weeks.

V shed 3 bases, J shed 3 bases, and the junction held 7 bases outside the gene matches. CDR3 length: 16 amino acids. Germline CDR1 SGHVS, CDR2 FNYEAQ. Comment on this clone: The antigen remains undetermined.

Measured with immunoSEQ multiplex PCR; TCRdb has only the in-frame clones, and not every one. The data show about 140,000 clones, around 90% seen once. Study conclusions and caveats: Samples come after the peak T cell response, not at day 14. The donor group comprised mostly white British people and more females; the analysis possibly underestimated clonal diversity.

This clonotype was sampled from an adult in good health. The chain combines TRBV7-6 with TRBJ2-5; 10 bases match TRBD2. The sample here was peripheral blood, taken on day 0 of AZD1222 vaccination. The CDR3 protein is CASSFRGLAVEETQYF. The CDR3 DNA reads as TGTGCCAGCAGCTTCCGAGGACTAGCGGTTGAAGAGACCCAGTACTTC.